These 7 T cell receptor beta chains share one sample of origin, sequenced in a study of PD-L1 blockade in urothelial cancer. Generated by immunoSEQ multiplex PCR, the TCRdb table keeps only in-frame clones and is missing some. The sample holds roughly 90,000 clones, roughly nine tenths seen once. Time point denoted: pretreatment peripheral blood. The sample here was PBMCs, taken around atezolizumab (anti-PD-L1) treatment. Receptor source: an elderly woman with urothelial cancer.

The table lists this clone with a count of one. The V and J genes are TRBV27 and TRBJ2-3; 7 bases map to TRBD1. The CDR3 contains 16 residues. J gave up 4 bases and V 6 bases, and 13 bases lay outside the gene matches. Germline CDR1 and CDR2: MNHEY and SMNVEV (reference sequence). This CDR3 is CASSPGTAPPPDTQYF. CDR3 nucleotide sequence: TGTGCCAGCAGCCCAGGGACAGCCCCACCCCCAGATACGCAGTATTTT.

The chain employs TRBV6-5 and TRBJ2-1, with 7 bases matching TRBD2. This CDR3 has 14 residues. V lost 6 bases and J lost 8; bases outside the gene matches: 10. Germline V gene sequence: CDR1 MNHEY, CDR2 SVGAGI. This chain's CDR3 is CASSPVGGRDEQFF. The CDR3 DNA follows: TGTGCCAGCAGCCCCGTGGGAGGGCGGGATGAGCAGTTCTTC.

V is TRBV7-9 and J is TRBJ2-1; 15 nucleotides align to TRBD2. The CDR3 contains 13 residues. Germline CDR1 is SEHNR and CDR2 is FQNEAQ (reference sequence). V lost 6 bases, J lost 9 bases, and 0 bases stayed unmatched. CDR3 amino acids: CASRGLAGGEQFF. CDR3 coding DNA: TGTGCCAGCAGGGGACTAGCGGGAGGTGAGCAGTTCTTC.

J is TRBJ2-1 and V is TRBV7-2; D is unresolved. V was shortened by 0 bases and J by 7 bases, with 13 bases between the two germline ends. Germline assignment: CDR1 SGHTA and CDR2 FQGNSA. This CDR3 has 15 residues. The CDR3 is CASSLAGNYPNEQFF. CDR3 DNA: TGTGCCAGCAGCTTAGCGGGTAACTACCCAAATGAGCAGTTCTTC.

The chain is built from TRBV15 and TRBJ2-7; weak D call: TRBD2 (5 bases). The V end lost 2 bases, the J end lost 7 bases, and 15 bases lay between the germline ends. The CDR3 extends over 14 amino acids. CDR1 is LNHNV, CDR2 YYDKDF, per germline (reference sequence). CDR3: CATSRTGLSEEQYF. The CDR3 bases are TGTGCCACCAGCAGAACCGGACTCTCTGAGGAGCAGTACTTC.

The gene calls are TRBV18 and TRBJ1-2; a weak D match, TRBD1 (6 bases). The length of the CDR3 is 14 residues. The V gene's germline CDR1 is KGHSH and CDR2 LQKENI. With 3 bases removed from V and 4 bases from J, the gap between germline ends came to 12 bases. Written as DNA, the CDR3 is TGTGCCAGCTCACCCCGACAGGACTCCTATGGCTACACCTTC. Translated: CASSPRQDSYGYTF.

The gene calls are TRBV25-1 and TRBJ2-1, with D perhaps matching TRBD2 (6 bases). This CDR3 spans 16 amino acids. Germline CDR1 reads MGHDK; CDR2 reads SYGVNS. Trimming removed 6 bases at V and 6 bases at J, with 21 bases between. CDR3 sequence (DNA): TGTGCCAGCAGATCTGCCGGGACTCGAGGCGCCAATGAGCAGTTCTTC. This codes for CASRSAGTRGANEQFF. The full variable domain, its missing parts supplied by reference TRBV25-1 and TRBJ2-1, is EADIYQTPRYLVIGTGKKITLECSQTMGHDKMYWYQQDPGMELHLIHYSYGVNSTEKGDLSSESTVSRIRTEHFPLTLESARPSHTSQYLCASRSAGTRGANEQFFGPGTRLTVL.